A selection of T cell receptor beta chains follows, all from one sample in a study of blood T cells in healthy people across ages. MiXCR was run by TCRdb on the 5' RACE reads, yielding one entry per CDR3 protein. The sample yields around 790,000 distinct CDR3 sequences, 44% seen once. The sequenced sample was blood. The source is a man aged 55 to 70 in good health. Both conserved end residues are part of each CDR3. D genes are given only for firm matches. Only some rows state a clone size, as once, few, many or a class for expanded clones.

j_gene,abundance,v_gene,d_gene,CDR3nt,CDR3aa
TRBJ2-1,NA,TRBV6-2/TRBV6-3,TRBD2,TGTGCCAGCAGTTATAGCGGGGGGGCCTGGGATGAGCAGTTCTTC,CASSYSGGAWDEQFF
TRBJ2-5,NA,TRBV20-1,NA,TGCAGTGCTAGACCGCCAGCCCAAGAGACCCAGTACTTC,CSARPPAQETQYF
TRBJ2-1,NA,TRBV6-5,NA,TGTGCCAGCAATCCACTGGTGACAGATTTCCACAATGAGCAGTTCTTC,CASNPLVTDFHNEQFF
TRBJ2-2,NA,TRBV5-1,TRBD1,TGCGCCAGCAGCTATTGGACAGGGGGCTTGACCGGGGAGCTGTTTTTT,CASSYWTGGLTGELFF
TRBJ2-7,few,TRBV20-1,TRBD1,TGCAGTGCTAGAGACCCACAGGGGTGGAACGAGCAGTACTTC,CSARDPQGWNEQYF
TRBJ1-1,NA,TRBV20-1,TRBD1,TGCAGTGCTAGTCTCTCGACAGGGGAAGCTTTCTTT,CSASLSTGEAFF
TRBJ1-5,NA,TRBV4-3,NA,TGCGCCAGCAGCCAAGAACAAGGTCAGCCCCAGCATTTT,CASSQEQGQPQHF
TRBJ2-7,NA,TRBV20-1,NA,TGTAGTGCAAGTTGGACAGTTAATTCGGAGACCCCGTACTTC,CSASWTVNSETPYF
TRBJ2-1,few,TRBV20-1,TRBD2,TGCAGTGCTAGATCAGGGACTAGGGGAAATGAGCAGTTCTTC,CSARSGTRGNEQFF
TRBJ2-7,NA,TRBV7-2,NA,TGTGCCAGCAGCGAAAGACTAGTTGTTCGCTACGAGCAGTACTTC,CASSERLVVRYEQYF
TRBJ1-5,NA,TRBV2,NA,TGTGCCAGCAGTGTCGGGACAAATCAGCCCCAGCATTTT,CASSVGTNQPQHF
TRBJ2-5,NA,TRBV20-1,TRBD2,TGCAGTGCCGTAGCGGGGGGACAAGAGACCCAGTACTTC,CSAVAGGQETQYF
TRBJ2-7,few,TRBV3-1,NA,TGTGCCAGCAGCCAAGATAGCACCCTTCCTAAGGAGCAGTACTTC,CASSQDSTLPKEQYF
TRBJ2-3,NA,TRBV2,TRBD2,TGTGCCAGCAGCCATAAGACTAGCGGGGCCACAGATACGCAGTATTTT,CASSHKTSGATDTQYF
TRBJ1-6,NA,TRBV11-2,NA,TGTGCCAGCAGCCCAAACGGGGATCTTACATCCCTCCACTTT,CASSPNGDLTSLHF
TRBJ2-5,few,TRBV20-1,NA,TGCAGTGCCATACCTCCGCGGGGGCAGGAGACCCAGTACTTC,CSAIPPRGQETQYF
TRBJ2-5,once,TRBV4-1,TRBD1,TGCGCCAGCAGCCAGGCGGGACAGGGGTACAATGAGCAGTACTTC,CASSQAGQGYNEQYF
TRBJ2-2,NA,TRBV6-2/TRBV6-3,NA,TGTGCCAGCAGTTATGTGCCCGGGGAGCTGTTTTTT,CASSYVPGELFF
TRBJ2-5,NA,TRBV24-1,NA,TGTGCCACCAGTGATCTCAAACTTAGCAGCAATGAGCAGTACTTC,CATSDLKLSSNEQYF
TRBJ2-7,many,TRBV4-3,TRBD2,TGCGCCAGCAGCCAAGGGGCTAGCGGGGGATACGAGCAGTACTTC,CASSQGASGGYEQYF
TRBJ2-5,NA,TRBV20-1,NA,TGCAGTGCTAGAGAGGGAAGACCCAGCGGGCAGTACTTC,CSAREGRPSGQYF
TRBJ1-5,few,TRBV7-2,NA,TGTGCCAGCAGCTCTAGGGGTTCCGTTGATCAGCCCCAGCATTTT,CASSSRGSVDQPQHF
TRBJ2-1,NA,TRBV28,NA,TGTGCCAGCAGTGACAGTCAGATTGCCTACAATGAGCAGTTCTTC,CASSDSQIAYNEQFF
TRBJ2-7,NA,TRBV6-2/TRBV6-3,NA,TGTGCCAGCAGCAACAACGGAGGGACCTACGAGCAGTACTTC,CASSNNGGTYEQYF
TRBJ1-6,NA,TRBV5-1,TRBD1,TGCGCCAGCAGCACGGGACAGGGGGCATCACCCCTCCACTTT,CASSTGQGASPLHF
TRBJ2-1,few,TRBV12-3/TRBV12-4,TRBD2,TGTGCCAGCAGTTATGGGGGGGACAATGAGCAGTTCTTC,CASSYGGDNEQFF
TRBJ1-5,once,TRBV20-1,NA,TGCAGTGCTAGATTGGGCGGGGATCGTCAGCCCCAGCATTTT,CSARLGGDRQPQHF
TRBJ2-7,few,TRBV20-1,TRBD1,TGCAGTGCTAACCGGGACAGGGGTTACGAGCAGTACTTC,CSANRDRGYEQYF
TRBJ1-4,NA,TRBV6-1,NA,TGTGCCAGCAATTCCCGGGGTTGGGAAAAACTGTTTTTT,CASNSRGWEKLFF
TRBJ2-3,NA,TRBV4-3,TRBD1,TGCGCCAGCAGCCCGGGACAGGGGGCGACAGATACGCAGTATTTT,CASSPGQGATDTQYF
TRBJ2-3,NA,TRBV18,NA,TGTGCCAGCTCCCCGGTGGGGGAGACCCGCACAGATATGCAGTATTTT,CASSPVGETRTDMQYF
TRBJ2-5,NA,TRBV21-1,NA,TGTGCCAGCAGCCCCGAAGGAGGGGGGGACCAAGAGACCCAGTACTTC,CASSPEGGGDQETQYF
TRBJ2-1,few,TRBV7-9,NA,TGTGCCAGCAGCCCAATGGGGAGCGGGTTAAACAATGAGCAGTTCTTC,CASSPMGSGLNNEQFF
TRBJ2-1,NA,TRBV5-4,TRBD1,TGTGCCAGCAGCGACAGGGGACAGATAGACAATGAGCAGTTCTTC,CASSDRGQIDNEQFF
TRBJ2-7,NA,TRBV6-1,TRBD2,TGTGCCAGCGCTCACAAAGCGGGGGTACCCTCCTACGAGCAGTACTTC,CASAHKAGVPSYEQYF
TRBJ2-7,many,TRBV4-1,TRBD2,TGCGCCAGCAGCCTCGGGACTAGCGGGATCTACGAGCAGTACTTC,CASSLGTSGIYEQYF
TRBJ2-7,few,TRBV7-9,TRBD1,TGTGCCAGCAGCCACCGACAGGGCCCGCCGCCCTACGAGCAGTACTTC,CASSHRQGPPPYEQYF
TRBJ1-2,NA,TRBV12-3/TRBV12-4,NA,TGTGCCAGCAGGTGGGACGGTAACTATGGCTACACCTTC,CASRWDGNYGYTF
TRBJ2-2,NA,TRBV2,TRBD1,TGTGCCAGCAGTGTACAGGGGGCGACCGGGGAGCTGTTTTTT,CASSVQGATGELFF
TRBJ2-5,NA,TRBV2,NA,TGTGCCACCGGGGCTGCCCCCACGGGTGCGACCCAGTACTTC,CATGAAPTGATQYF
TRBJ2-7,NA,TRBV14,TRBD1,TGTGCCAGCAGCCAAGGGGGACAGTCCCCCTACGAGCAGTACTTC,CASSQGGQSPYEQYF
TRBJ2-2,few,TRBV12-5,NA,TGTGCTAGTGGAGACGCGGGGAAGTCCGGGGAGCTGTTTTTT,CASGDAGKSGELFF
TRBJ2-1,NA,TRBV29-1,NA,TGCAGCGTTGAAGATCCTGTACGGGGGCCTGCTGAGCAGTTCTTC,CSVEDPVRGPAEQFF
TRBJ1-1,few,TRBV30,TRBD1,TGTGCCTGGAGTTCCGACAGGGCCACTGAAGCTTTCTTT,CAWSSDRATEAFF
TRBJ2-6,NA,TRBV18,TRBD1,TGTGCCAGCTCACCGGGACAGGGTGGGGCCAACGTCCTGACTTTC,CASSPGQGGANVLTF
TRBJ2-5,NA,TRBV7-2,NA,TGTGCCAGCAGCTCTTACACCCAAGAGACCCAGTACTTC,CASSSYTQETQYF
TRBJ1-2,NA,TRBV4-3,TRBD1,TGCGCCAGCAGCCGAGGGACAGAGCTCTATGGCTACACCTTC,CASSRGTELYGYTF
TRBJ2-7,NA,TRBV6-2/TRBV6-3,TRBD1,TGTGCCAGCAGTAGACGGACAGGGAGGTACGAGCAGTACTTC,CASSRRTGRYEQYF
TRBJ1-1,NA,TRBV20-1,NA,TGCAGTGCCCCTGGGTGGGGGGGTGAAGCTTTCTTT,CSAPGWGGEAFF
TRBJ2-1,NA,TRBV7-2,NA,TGTGCCAGCAGCTTATTGGGGGGTGGTTTTAACAATGAGCAGTTCTTC,CASSLLGGGFNNEQFF
TRBJ1-1,NA,TRBV27,NA,TGTGCCAACAGTGGAACAGGAAACACTGAAGCTTTCTTT,CANSGTGNTEAFF
TRBJ2-4,NA,TRBV2,NA,TGTGCCAGCAGTGAAGCAGGGCGCGTAAACATTCAGTACTTC,CASSEAGRVNIQYF